This is a list of T cell receptor beta chains from one sample in a study of shared clonotypes between healthy human individuals. Sequencing used immunoSEQ multiplex PCR; TCRdb keeps in-frame clones, though not all of them. Seen here are roughly 890,000 clones, 92% observed once, and the top ten hold around 24%. The sequenced material came from naive CD8+ T cells sorted from blood. The receptors stem from a man aged 25-45 years in good health. CDR3s include the opening cysteine and the closing phenylalanine or tryptophan. Fields, in order: J gene, V gene, D gene, clone size, CDR3 DNA, CDR3 protein. D genes are given only for firm matches. Only some rows state a clone size, as once, few, many or a class for expanded clones.

TRBJ2-7 TRBV7-2 TRBD2 . TGTGCCAGCAGCTCGAGGGCGGCGGGAGGGGAGCAGTACTTC CASSSRAAGGEQYF
TRBJ1-2 TRBV5-4 . . TGTGCCAGCAGCTTTGCTGGGGGCGAAGACTATGGCTACACCTTC CASSFAGGEDYGYTF
TRBJ2-7 TRBV11-2 TRBD2 once TGTGCCAGCAGCTTAGCGGGAGGGCCGATTTACGAGCAGTACTTC CASSLAGGPIYEQYF
TRBJ2-1 TRBV6-5 . . TGTGCCAGCAGCGCAGGGGCTGAGCAGTTCTTC CASSAGAEQFF
TRBJ1-5 TRBV6-4 . once TGTGCCAGCAGTGAATTTGGCAATCAGCCCCAGCATTTT CASSEFGNQPQHF
TRBJ2-4 TRBV7-9 . . TGTGCCAGCAGCTTAGCGGGAGACGTAGCCAAAAACATTCAGTACTTC CASSLAGDVAKNIQYF
TRBJ1-1 TRBV4-1 TRBD1 once TGCGCCAGCAGCCAATCCAGGGGGATCGCTGAAGCTTTCTTT CASSQSRGIAEAFF
TRBJ2-1 TRBV19 . few TGTGCCAGTAGTATAGATGGGGGCAGTAACAATGAGCAGTTCTTC CASSIDGGSNNEQFF
TRBJ2-7 TRBV11-2 . . TGTGCCAGCAGCTCCCTCTACAGCTACGAGCAGTACTTC CASSSLYSYEQYF
TRBJ1-1 TRBV2 . . TGTGCCATTTACGGGGACGGCACTGAAGCTTTCTTT CAIYGDGTEAFF
TRBJ1-2 TRBV7-9 . . TGTGCCAGCAGCTTAGTAGGAGACACCTTC CASSLVGDTF
TRBJ2-7 TRBV30 TRBD1 . TGTGCCTGGGGAACCGGGACAGGAGACTACGAGCAGTACTTC CAWGTGTGDYEQYF
TRBJ2-7 TRBV4-2 TRBD2 once TGTGCCAGCAGCCCCCGTCTAGCGGGAGTTCCGTACTTC CASSPRLAGVPYF
TRBJ2-1 TRBV2 . once TGTGCCAGCGCACCCTCTACAGGGTATCGGAACAATGAGCAGTTCTTC CASAPSTGYRNNEQFF
TRBJ2-1 TRBV7-3 TRBD2 . TGTGCCAGCAGCTTAACCCCGACTAGCGGGGTTCACAATGAGCAGTTCTTC CASSLTPTSGVHNEQFF
TRBJ1-2 TRBV19 TRBD1 . TGTGCCAGTAGTATAGCTCACAGGGGCCAAGGCTACACCTTC CASSIAHRGQGYTF
TRBJ1-5 TRBV6-5 . . TGTGCCAGCGCGCCCTGGTCGGGGAGCAATCAGCCCCAGCATTTT CASAPWSGSNQPQHF
TRBJ2-2 TRBV10-3 . . TGTGCCATCAGTGGCCCAGACACCGGGGAGCTGTTTTTT CAISGPDTGELFF
TRBJ2-7 TRBV7-9 . once TGTGCCAGCAGCTTAGGGAACACATTACTTTACGAGCAGTACTTC CASSLGNTLLYEQYF
TRBJ2-1 TRBV5-1 TRBD1 . TGCGCCAGCAGCTTGGCCGGACAGGTGGTCTACAATGAGCAGTTCTTC CASSLAGQVVYNEQFF
TRBJ1-2 TRBV5-1 . . TGCGCCAGCAGCTTGGGGCGACGAGGGATCACCAACTATGGCTACACCTTC CASSLGRRGITNYGYTF
TRBJ2-5 TRBV6-6 TRBD2 . TGTGCCAGCGTTCGGGACTACAATTTCCACCAAGAGACCCAGTACTTC CASVRDYNFHQETQYF
TRBJ2-1 TRBV28 TRBD2 . TGTGCCAGCAGTCCAATAGCGGGAGGGCGCGACAATGAGCAGTTCTTC CASSPIAGGRDNEQFF
TRBJ2-1 TRBV7-3 TRBD2 . TGTGCCAGCAGCCATGGACTAGCGGGATACAATGAGCAGTTCTTC CASSHGLAGYNEQFF
TRBJ1-1 TRBV14 . . TGTGCCAGCAGCCAGGGAGGGTACACTGAAGCTTTCTTT CASSQGGYTEAFF
TRBJ2-7 TRBV11-2 . . TGTGCCAGCAGCGGGGAGGACAGCTCCTACGAGCAGTACTTC CASSGEDSSYEQYF
TRBJ2-7 TRBV7-3 . few TGTGCCAGCAGCTACAAGGGCTCCTACGAGCAGTACTTC CASSYKGSYEQYF
TRBJ2-3 TRBV5-1 . . TGCGCCAGCAGCTTTGGCTCAGATACGCAGTATTTT CASSFGSDTQYF
TRBJ2-7 TRBV2 . . TGTGCCAGCATGGGGGGTTTCGAGCAGTACTTC CASMGGFEQYF
TRBJ2-3 TRBV27 TRBD2 . TGTGCCAGCAGTATACTAGCGGGACACACAGATACGCAGTATTTT CASSILAGHTDTQYF
TRBJ1-5 TRBV28 . . TGTGCCAGCAGCAGCCCCGACTGGGCGGGAAATCAGCCCCAGCATTTT CASSSPDWAGNQPQHF
TRBJ2-7 TRBV2 TRBD2 . TGTGCCAGCGAAGGGCGGGGGGCATGGAACTACGAGCAGTACTTC CASEGRGAWNYEQYF
TRBJ2-5 TRBV7-6 TRBD2 . TGTGCCAGCAGCTTAGGACTAGCTTCTGTAGAGACCCAGTACTTC CASSLGLASVETQYF
TRBJ2-1 TRBV5-1 . . TGCGCCAGCAGCTTGGAGGCCCCCTACAATGAGCAGTTCTTC CASSLEAPYNEQFF
TRBJ1-5 TRBV9 . . TGTGCCAGCAGCGTAGCAGATAGCAATCAGCCCCAGCATTTT CASSVADSNQPQHF
TRBJ1-1 TRBV30 . . TGTGCCTGGAGTGTTTTTGGCGGTACTGAAGCTTTCTTT CAWSVFGGTEAFF
TRBJ2-1 TRBV29-1 TRBD2 . TGCAGCGTTGATTCCCTAGGGCTAGCGGACAATGAGCAGTTCTTC CSVDSLGLADNEQFF
TRBJ1-5 TRBV7-2 . . TGTGCCAGCAGCCTCCAGAGGGTTAACAATCAGCCCCAGCATTTT CASSLQRVNNQPQHF
TRBJ1-1 TRBV29-1 . . TGCAGCGTTTTCGGGGAGGCCAACACTGAAGCTTTCTTT CSVFGEANTEAFF
TRBJ1-1 TRBV4-1 . . TGCGCCAGCAGCCTAGAGGGCCCTACCACTGAAGCTTTCTTT CASSLEGPTTEAFF
TRBJ1-3 TRBV19 . few TGTGCCAGCGGAGGGCTGGAAAACACCATATATTTT CASGGLENTIYF
TRBJ2-7 TRBV30 . . TGTGCCTGGAGTCCGAAGGGTGCCTACGAGCAGTACTTC CAWSPKGAYEQYF
TRBJ2-7 TRBV9 TRBD1 . TGTGCCAGCAGCGTGGGACAGGGACCATCCTACGAGCAGTACTTC CASSVGQGPSYEQYF
TRBJ2-7 TRBV28 . . TGTGCCAGCAGTCCAATGGGATACTCCTACGAGCAGTACTTC CASSPMGYSYEQYF
TRBJ2-2 TRBV12-5 TRBD1 . TGTGCTAGTGGCTCAGGGGGCACGGGGGCCGGGGAGCTGTTTTTT CASGSGGTGAGELFF
TRBJ2-5 TRBV12-5 . . TGTGCTAGTGGTTTGATCTTAGTCCGGCCTCAAGAGACCCAGTACTTC CASGLILVRPQETQYF
TRBJ2-4 TRBV28 TRBD2 once TGTGCCAGCAGTTACCCCGCGGCTAGCGGTAATCTGAGGTCTTGGGAAAACATTCAGTACTTC CASSYPAASGNLRSWENIQYF
TRBJ1-5 TRBV2 . . TGTGCCAGCAGTAGGGGGGACGGTAGCAATCAGCCCCAGCATTTT CASSRGDGSNQPQHF
TRBJ1-2 TRBV5-5 TRBD1 . TGTGCCAGCAGCTTGAGACAGGGGGACTATGGCTACACCTTC CASSLRQGDYGYTF
TRBJ2-7 TRBV2 . . TGTGCCAGCAGGGGGGTGGGGGACGGGAGCTCCTACGAGCAGTACTTC CASRGVGDGSSYEQYF
TRBJ2-5 TRBV9 TRBD2 . TGTGCCAGCAGCGTAGGGACTAGCGACAAAGAGACCCAGTACTTC CASSVGTSDKETQYF
TRBJ2-1 TRBV11-2 . . TGTGCCAGCGCCCCTAGCGAGCCCTGGGACAATGAGCAGTTCTTC CASAPSEPWDNEQFF
TRBJ2-7 TRBV27 TRBD2 . TGTGCCAGCAGTATCCAGCGGGGGGGTAGGGAGCAGTACTTC CASSIQRGGREQYF
TRBJ2-7 TRBV4-1 . . TGCGCCAGCAGCCTCGGGGTGGGTTCCTACGAGCAGTACTTC CASSLGVGSYEQYF
TRBJ2-7 TRBV19 . . TGTGCCACGCAGGACAGCGGCTACGAGCAGTACTTC CATQDSGYEQYF
TRBJ1-2 TRBV27 . once TGTGCCAGCAGTTTATCCCCAGGCTATGGCTACACCTTC CASSLSPGYGYTF